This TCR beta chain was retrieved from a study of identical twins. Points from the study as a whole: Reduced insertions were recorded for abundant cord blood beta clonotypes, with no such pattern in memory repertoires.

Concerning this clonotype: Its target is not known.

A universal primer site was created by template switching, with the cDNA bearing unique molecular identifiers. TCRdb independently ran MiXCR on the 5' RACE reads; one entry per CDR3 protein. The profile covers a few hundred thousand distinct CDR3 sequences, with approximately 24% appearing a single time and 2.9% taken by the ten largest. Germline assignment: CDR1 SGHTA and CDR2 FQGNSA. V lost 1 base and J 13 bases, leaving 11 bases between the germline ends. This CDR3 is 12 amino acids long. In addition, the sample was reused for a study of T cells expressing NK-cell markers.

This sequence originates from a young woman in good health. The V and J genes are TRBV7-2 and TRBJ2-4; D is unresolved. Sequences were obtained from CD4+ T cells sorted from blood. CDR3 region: CASSLGAPTQYF. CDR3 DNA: TGTGCCAGCAGCTTAGGTGCCCCGACACAGTACTTC.